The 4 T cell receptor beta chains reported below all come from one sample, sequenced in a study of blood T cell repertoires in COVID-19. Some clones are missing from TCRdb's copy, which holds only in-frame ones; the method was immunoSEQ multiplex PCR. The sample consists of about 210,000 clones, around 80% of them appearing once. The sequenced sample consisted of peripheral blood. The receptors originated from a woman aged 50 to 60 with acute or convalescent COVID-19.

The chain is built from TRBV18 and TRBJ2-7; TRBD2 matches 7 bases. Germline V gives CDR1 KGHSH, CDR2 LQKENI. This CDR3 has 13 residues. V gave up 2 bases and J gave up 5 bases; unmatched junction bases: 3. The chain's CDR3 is CASSPGTKDEQYF. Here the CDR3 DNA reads TGTGCCAGCTCACCAGGGACTAAAGACGAGCAGTACTTC.

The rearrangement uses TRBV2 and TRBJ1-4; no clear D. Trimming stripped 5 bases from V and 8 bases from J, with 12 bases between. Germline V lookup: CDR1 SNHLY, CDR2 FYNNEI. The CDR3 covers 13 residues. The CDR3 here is CASSPELQEKLFF. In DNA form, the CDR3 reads TGTGCCAGCAGTCCCGAGCTCCAAGAAAAACTGTTTTTT.

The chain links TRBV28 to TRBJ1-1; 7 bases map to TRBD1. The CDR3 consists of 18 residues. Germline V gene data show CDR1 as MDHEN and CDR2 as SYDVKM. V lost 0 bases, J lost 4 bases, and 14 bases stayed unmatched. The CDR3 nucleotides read TGTGCCAGCAGTTTATGGCGTCCGAAAGGACAGGAGGGCACTGAAGCTTTCTTT. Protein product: CASSLWRPKGQEGTEAFF. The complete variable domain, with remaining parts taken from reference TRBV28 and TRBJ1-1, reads DVKVTQSSRYLVKRTGEKVFLECVQDMDHENMFWYRQDPGLGLRLIYFSYDVKMKEKGDIPEGYSVSREKKERFSLILESASTNQTSMYLCASSLWRPKGQEGTEAFFGQGTRLTVV.

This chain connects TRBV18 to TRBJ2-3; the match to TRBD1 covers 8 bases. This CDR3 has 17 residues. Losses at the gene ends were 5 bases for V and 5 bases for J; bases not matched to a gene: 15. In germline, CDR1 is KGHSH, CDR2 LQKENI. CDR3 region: CASSTTATGVVVDTQYF. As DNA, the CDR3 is TGTGCCAGCTCAACAACGGCGACAGGGGTGGTTGTAGATACGCAGTATTTT.